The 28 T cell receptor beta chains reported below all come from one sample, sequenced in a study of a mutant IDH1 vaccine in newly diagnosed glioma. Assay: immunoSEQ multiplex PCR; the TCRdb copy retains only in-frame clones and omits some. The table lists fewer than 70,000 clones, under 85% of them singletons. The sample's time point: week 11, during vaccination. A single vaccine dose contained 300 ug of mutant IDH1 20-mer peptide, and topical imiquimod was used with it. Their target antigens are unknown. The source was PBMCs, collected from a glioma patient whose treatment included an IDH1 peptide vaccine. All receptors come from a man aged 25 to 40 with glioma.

The CDR3 sequence: CASSLYRDNNHEQYF. The CDR3 bases are TGTGCCAGCAGTTTATACCGGGACAACAACCACGAGCAGTACTTC. The V gene is TRBV6-6, the J gene TRBJ2-7; D perhaps matches TRBD1 (6 bases). The CDR3 contains 15 residues. The V gene's germline CDR1 is MNHNY and CDR2 SVGAGI (reference sequence). V lost 4 bases and J lost 5, with 18 bases in between.

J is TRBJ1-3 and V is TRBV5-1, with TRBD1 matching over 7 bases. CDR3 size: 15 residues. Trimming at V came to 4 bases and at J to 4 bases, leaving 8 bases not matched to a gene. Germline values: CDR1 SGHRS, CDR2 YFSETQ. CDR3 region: CASSRDRARGNTIYF. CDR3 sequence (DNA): TGCGCCAGCAGCCGTGACAGGGCTCGAGGAAACACCATATATTTT. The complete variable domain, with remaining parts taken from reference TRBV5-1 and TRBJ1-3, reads KAGVTQTPRYLIKTRGQQVTLSCSPISGHRSVSWYQQTPGQGLQFLFEYFSETQRNKGNFPGRFSGRQFSNSRSEMNVSTLELGDSALYLCASSRDRARGNTIYFGEGSWLTVV.

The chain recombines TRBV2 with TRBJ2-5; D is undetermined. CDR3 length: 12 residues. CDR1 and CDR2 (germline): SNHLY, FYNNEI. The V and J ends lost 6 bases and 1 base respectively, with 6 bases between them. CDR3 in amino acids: CASREFQETQYF. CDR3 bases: TGTGCCAGCAGGGAGTTCCAAGAGACCCAGTACTTC.

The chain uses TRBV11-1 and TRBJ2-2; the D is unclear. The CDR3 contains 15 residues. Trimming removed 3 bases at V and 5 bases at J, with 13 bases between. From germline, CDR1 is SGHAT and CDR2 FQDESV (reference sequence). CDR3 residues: CASSFDPRDTGELFF. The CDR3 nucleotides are TGTGCCAGCAGCTTCGACCCCAGAGATACCGGGGAGCTGTTTTTT.

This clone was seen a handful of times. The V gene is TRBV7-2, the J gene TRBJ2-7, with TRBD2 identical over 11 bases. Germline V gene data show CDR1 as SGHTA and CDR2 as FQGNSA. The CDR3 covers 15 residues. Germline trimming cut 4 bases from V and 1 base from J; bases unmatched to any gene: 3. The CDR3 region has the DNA TGTGCCAGCAGCTCTGGGACTAGCGGTTCCTACGAGCAGTACTTC. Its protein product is CASSSGTSGSYEQYF. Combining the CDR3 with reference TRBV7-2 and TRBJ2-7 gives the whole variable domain GAGVSQSPSNKVTEKGKDVELRCDPISGHTALYWYRQSLGQGLEFLIYFQGNSAPDKSGLPSDRFSAERTGGSVSTLTIQRTQQEDSAVYLCASSSGTSGSYEQYFGPGTRLTVT.

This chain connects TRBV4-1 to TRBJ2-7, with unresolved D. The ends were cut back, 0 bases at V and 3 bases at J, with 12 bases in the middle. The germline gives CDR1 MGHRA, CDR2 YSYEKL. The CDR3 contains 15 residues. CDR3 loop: CASSQDTPAYYEQYF. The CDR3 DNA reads TGCGCCAGCAGCCAAGATACCCCTGCTTACTACGAGCAGTACTTC.

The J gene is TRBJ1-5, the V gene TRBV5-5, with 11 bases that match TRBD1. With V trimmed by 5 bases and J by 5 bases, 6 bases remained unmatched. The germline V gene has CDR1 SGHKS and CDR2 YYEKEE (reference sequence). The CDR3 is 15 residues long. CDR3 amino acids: CASSLRTGGDQPQHF. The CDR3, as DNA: TGTGCCAGCAGTTTACGGACAGGGGGCGATCAGCCCCAGCATTTT.

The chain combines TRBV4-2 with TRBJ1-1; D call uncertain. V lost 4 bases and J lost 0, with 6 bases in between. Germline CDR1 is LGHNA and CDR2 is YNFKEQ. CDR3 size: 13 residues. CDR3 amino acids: CASSPRLNTEAFF. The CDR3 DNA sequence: TGTGCCAGCAGCCCCCGGTTGAACACTGAAGCTTTCTTT.

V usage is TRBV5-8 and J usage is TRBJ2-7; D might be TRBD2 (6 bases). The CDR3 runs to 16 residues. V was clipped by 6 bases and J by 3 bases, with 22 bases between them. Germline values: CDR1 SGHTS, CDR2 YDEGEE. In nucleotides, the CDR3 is TGTGCCAGCAAACGGGGGACTTTTAAGAGGAGCTACGAGCAGTACTTC. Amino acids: CASKRGTFKRSYEQYF.

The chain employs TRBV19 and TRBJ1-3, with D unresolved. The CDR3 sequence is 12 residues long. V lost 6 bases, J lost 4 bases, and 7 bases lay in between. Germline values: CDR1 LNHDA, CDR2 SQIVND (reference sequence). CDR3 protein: CASSPGGNTIYF. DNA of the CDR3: TGTGCCAGTAGCCCCGGGGGAAACACCATATATTTT.

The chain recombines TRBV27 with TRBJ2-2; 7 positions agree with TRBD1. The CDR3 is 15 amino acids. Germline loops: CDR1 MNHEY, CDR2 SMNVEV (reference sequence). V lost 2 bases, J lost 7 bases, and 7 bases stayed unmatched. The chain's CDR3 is CASSLRVGGHGELFF. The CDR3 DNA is TGTGCCAGCAGTTTACGGGTAGGGGGCCACGGGGAGCTGTTTTTT.

CDR3 sequence (DNA): TGTGCCAGCAGCCTTGGGGTAGCGGGAGCCGGGGAGCTGTTTTTT. Translation gives CASSLGVAGAGELFF. The chain carries TRBV28 and TRBJ2-2, with 9 bases identical to TRBD2. The germline V gene encodes CDR1 MDHEN and CDR2 SYDVKM. Trimming removed 6 bases from V and 6 bases from J; junction bases left unmatched: 8. The CDR3 spans 15 residues.

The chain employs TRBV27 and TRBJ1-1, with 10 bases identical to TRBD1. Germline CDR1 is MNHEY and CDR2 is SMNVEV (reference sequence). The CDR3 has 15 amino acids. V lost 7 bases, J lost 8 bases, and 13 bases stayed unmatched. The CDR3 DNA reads TGTGCCAGCACAAAGTTCGCCGGGACAGGGGACGAAGCTTTCTTT. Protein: CASTKFAGTGDEAFF.

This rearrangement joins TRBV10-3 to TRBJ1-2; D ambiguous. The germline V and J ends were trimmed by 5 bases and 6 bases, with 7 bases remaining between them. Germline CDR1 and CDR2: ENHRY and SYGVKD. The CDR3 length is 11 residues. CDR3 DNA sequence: TGTGCCATCAGTTACAGCGATGGCTACACCTTC. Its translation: CAISYSDGYTF.

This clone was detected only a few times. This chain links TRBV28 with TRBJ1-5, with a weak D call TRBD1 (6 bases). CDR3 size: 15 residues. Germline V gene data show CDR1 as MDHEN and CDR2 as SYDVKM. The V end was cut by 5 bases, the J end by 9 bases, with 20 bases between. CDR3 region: CASSSYREGTGPQHF. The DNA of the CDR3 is TGTGCCAGCAGTAGCTACAGGGAAGGTACAGGGCCCCAGCATTTT.

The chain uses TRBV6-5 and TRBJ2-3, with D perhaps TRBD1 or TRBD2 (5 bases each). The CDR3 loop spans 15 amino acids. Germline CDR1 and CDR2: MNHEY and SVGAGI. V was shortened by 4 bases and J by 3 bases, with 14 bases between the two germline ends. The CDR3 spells CASSLDGTRTDTQYF. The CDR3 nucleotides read TGTGCCAGCAGTTTAGACGGGACGAGAACAGATACGCAGTATTTT.

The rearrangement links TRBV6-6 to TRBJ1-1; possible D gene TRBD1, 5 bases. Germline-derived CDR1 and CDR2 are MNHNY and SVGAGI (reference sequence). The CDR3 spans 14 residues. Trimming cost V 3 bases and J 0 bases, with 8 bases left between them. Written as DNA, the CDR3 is TGTGCCAGCAGTTATGGGGGAGTGAACACTGAAGCTTTCTTT. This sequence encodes CASSYGGVNTEAFF.

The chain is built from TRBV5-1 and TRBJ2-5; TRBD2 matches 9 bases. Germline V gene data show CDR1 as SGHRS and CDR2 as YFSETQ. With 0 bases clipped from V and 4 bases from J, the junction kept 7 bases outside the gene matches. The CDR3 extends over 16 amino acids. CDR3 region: CASSLVLREGPETQYF. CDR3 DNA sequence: TGCGCCAGCAGCTTGGTTTTGCGGGAGGGCCCAGAGACCCAGTACTTC.

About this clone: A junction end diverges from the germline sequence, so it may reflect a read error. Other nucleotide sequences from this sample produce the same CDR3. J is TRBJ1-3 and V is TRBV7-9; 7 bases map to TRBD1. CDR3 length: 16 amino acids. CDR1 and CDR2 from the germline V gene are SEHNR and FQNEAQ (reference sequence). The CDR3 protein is CASSSRDRVIGNTIYF. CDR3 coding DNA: TGTGCCAGCAGCTCTCGCGACAGGGTAATCGGAAACACCATATACTTT.

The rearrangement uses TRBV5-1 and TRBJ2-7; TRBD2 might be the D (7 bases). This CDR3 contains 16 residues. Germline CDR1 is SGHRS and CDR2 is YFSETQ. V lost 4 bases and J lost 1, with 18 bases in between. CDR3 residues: CASSRLAGAASYEQYF. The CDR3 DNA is TGCGCCAGCAGCCGTCTGGCGGGGGCCGCTTCCTACGAGCAGTACTTC.

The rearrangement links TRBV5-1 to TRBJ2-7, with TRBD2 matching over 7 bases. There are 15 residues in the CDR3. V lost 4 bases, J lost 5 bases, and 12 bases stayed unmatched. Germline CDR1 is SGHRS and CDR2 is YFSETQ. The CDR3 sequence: CASSDPTSASDEQYF. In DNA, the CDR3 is TGCGCCAGCAGCGACCCCACTAGCGCGTCGGACGAGCAGTACTTC.

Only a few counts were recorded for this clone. CDR3 sequence (DNA): TGTGCCAGCAGCTTAGGATCCGGGACAGGGAATGAAAAACTGTTTTTT. Translation gives CASSLGSGTGNEKLFF. The chain links TRBV7-9 to TRBJ1-4; 9 nucleotides agree with TRBD1. The CDR3 contains 16 residues. The V and J ends lost 1 base and 5 bases, in that order; junction bases with no gene match: 5. Germline V gene lookup returns CDR1 SEHNR and CDR2 FQNEAQ (reference sequence).

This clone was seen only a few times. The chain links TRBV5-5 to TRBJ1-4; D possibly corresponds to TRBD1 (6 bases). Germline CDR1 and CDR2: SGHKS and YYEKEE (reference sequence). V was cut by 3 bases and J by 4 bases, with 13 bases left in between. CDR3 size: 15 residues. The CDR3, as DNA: TGTGCCAGCAGCTCAACCGGACAGTTTAATGAAAAACTGTTTTTT. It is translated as CASSSTGQFNEKLFF.

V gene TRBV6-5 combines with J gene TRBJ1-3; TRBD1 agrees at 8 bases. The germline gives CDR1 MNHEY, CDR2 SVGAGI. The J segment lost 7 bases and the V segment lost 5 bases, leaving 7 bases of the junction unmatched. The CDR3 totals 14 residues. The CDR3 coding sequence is TGTGCCAGCAGTGGAGGACAGGGTGGGAACACCATATATTTT. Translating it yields CASSGGQGGNTIYF.

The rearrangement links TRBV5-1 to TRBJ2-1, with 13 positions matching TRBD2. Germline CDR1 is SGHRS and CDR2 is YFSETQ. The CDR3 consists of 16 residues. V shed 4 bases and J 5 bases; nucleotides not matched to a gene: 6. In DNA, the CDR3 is TGCGCCAGCAGCGAGACCGGGACTAGCGGGAACAATGAGCAGTTCTTC. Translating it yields CASSETGTSGNNEQFF.

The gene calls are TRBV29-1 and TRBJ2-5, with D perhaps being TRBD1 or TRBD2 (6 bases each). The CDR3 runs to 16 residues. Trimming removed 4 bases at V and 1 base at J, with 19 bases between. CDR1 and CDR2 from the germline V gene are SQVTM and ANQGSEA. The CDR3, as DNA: TGCAGCGTTGTGTGGGGGGCGCAGTCCTTCCAAGAGACCCAGTACTTC. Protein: CSVVWGAQSFQETQYF. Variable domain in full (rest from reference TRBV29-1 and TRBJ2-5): SAVISQKPSRDICQRGTSLTIQCQVDSQVTMMFWYRQQPGQSLTLIATANQGSEATYESGFVIDKFPISRPNLTFSTLTVSNMSPEDSSIYLCSVVWGAQSFQETQYFGPGTRLLVL.

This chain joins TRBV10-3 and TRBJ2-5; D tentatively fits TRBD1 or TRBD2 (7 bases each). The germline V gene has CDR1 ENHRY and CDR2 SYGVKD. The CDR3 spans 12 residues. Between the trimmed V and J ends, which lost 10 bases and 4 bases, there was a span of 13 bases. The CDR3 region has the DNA TGTGCCACCAGGGGGGGATTAGAGACCCAGTACTTC. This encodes CATRGGLETQYF.

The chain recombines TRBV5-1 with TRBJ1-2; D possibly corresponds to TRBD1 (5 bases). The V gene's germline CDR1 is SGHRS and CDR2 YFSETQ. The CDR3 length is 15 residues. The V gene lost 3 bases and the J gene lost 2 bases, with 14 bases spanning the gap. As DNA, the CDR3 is TGCGCCAGCAGCTCCGAACCGGGACTGAACTATGGCTACACCTTC. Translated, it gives CASSSEPGLNYGYTF. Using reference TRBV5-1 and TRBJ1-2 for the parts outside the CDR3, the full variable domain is KAGVTQTPRYLIKTRGQQVTLSCSPISGHRSVSWYQQTPGQGLQFLFEYFSETQRNKGNFPGRFSGRQFSNSRSEMNVSTLELGDSALYLCASSSEPGLNYGYTFGSGTRLTVV.